This entry lists 30 T cell receptor beta chains sequenced from one sample in a study of T cells after yellow fever vaccination. Via MiXCR, TCRdb re-called the 5' RACE reads, giving one row per CDR3 protein. The table records under 400,000 distinct CDR3 sequences, around a tenth of them present only once. Here the sequenced sample was PBMCs, taken on the day of the first yellow fever vaccination. These receptors originate from a man aged 18 to 29 who received the YFV17D yellow fever vaccine.

A few counts support this clonotype. The V and J genes are TRBV7-3 and TRBJ1-2; 9 bases line up with TRBD1. Germline trimming cut 5 bases from V and 8 bases from J; bases unmatched to any gene: 15. CDR1 is SGHTA, CDR2 FQGTGA, per germline. The CDR3 covers 16 residues. The CDR3 is CASSPEQGALVGGYTF. For the CDR3, the DNA is TGTGCCAGCAGCCCGGAACAGGGGGCTCTCGTGGGGGGCTACACCTTC.

The V call is TRBV7-9, the J call TRBJ2-6; D is perhaps TRBD2 (5 bases). The V gene's germline CDR1 is SEHNR and CDR2 FQNEAQ (reference sequence). Trimming stripped 5 bases from V and 0 bases from J, with 14 bases between. CDR3 length equals 17 residues. This chain's CDR3 is CASSVGRLRSGANVLTF. In DNA form, the CDR3 reads TGTGCCAGCAGCGTAGGGAGATTGCGCTCTGGGGCCAACGTCCTGACTTTC.

J is TRBJ1-6 and V is TRBV7-2, with a weak D call TRBD1 (6 bases). V dropped 4 bases and J dropped 10 bases, with 14 bases sitting between them. The CDR3 runs 14 residues. CDR1 and CDR2 from the germline V gene are SGHTA and FQGNSA. For the CDR3, the DNA is TGTGCCAGCAGCTCGGGGGCCCCTAGGTCACCCCTCCACTTT. Translated, it gives CASSSGAPRSPLHF. Using reference TRBV7-2 and TRBJ1-6 for the parts outside the CDR3, the full variable domain is GAGVSQSPSNKVTEKGKDVELRCDPISGHTALYWYRQSLGQGLEFLIYFQGNSAPDKSGLPSDRFSAERTGGSVSTLTIQRTQQEDSAVYLCASSSGAPRSPLHFGNGTRLTVT.

This clonotype was seen a few times. The gene calls are TRBV27 and TRBJ2-1, with D unresolved. The CDR3 is 13 residues long. CDR1 MNHEY and CDR2 SMNVEV come from the germline V gene (reference sequence). Trimming took 5 bases from V and 3 from J, leaving 8 bases between them. The CDR3 sequence: CASSLDHYNEQFF. CDR3 nucleotide sequence: TGTGCCAGCAGTCTGGACCACTACAATGAGCAGTTCTTC.

This clonotype has more than one count but fewer than ten. J is TRBJ1-1 and V is TRBV4-1, with unresolved D. Germline assignment: CDR1 MGHRA and CDR2 YSYEKL. The CDR3 runs 14 residues. Trimming took 0 bases from V and 4 from J, leaving 9 bases between them. CDR3 residues: CASSQDPRATEAFF. DNA for the CDR3: TGCGCCAGCAGCCAAGATCCTAGGGCCACTGAAGCTTTCTTT.

This clonotype was recorded a few times. The CDR3 nucleotides are TGTGCCAGCAGCCACCCTAGCGGGGGGCCCCAGGAGCAGTACGTC. Translation gives CASSHPSGGPQEQYV. The rearrangement links TRBV5-4 to TRBJ2-7; 11 nucleotides match TRBD2. This CDR3 is built from 15 residues. CDR1 is SGHNT and CDR2 is YYREEE in the germline V gene (reference sequence). Trimming took 4 bases from V and 7 from J; bases not matched to a gene: 10.

Only a few counts were recorded for this clonotype. The chain uses TRBV5-1 and TRBJ2-5; D is uncertain. The CDR3 is 13 residues long. Germline-derived CDR1 and CDR2 are SGHRS and YFSETQ. Between the trimmed V and J ends, which lost 5 bases and 3 bases, there was a span of 11 bases. CDR3: CASSRQSKETQYF. In DNA, the CDR3 is TGCGCCAGCAGTCGTCAGTCTAAAGAGACCCAGTACTTC.

This clonotype appeared many times. The gene calls are TRBV2 and TRBJ2-7; D is possibly TRBD1 (6 bases). V was trimmed by 6 bases and J by 1 base, leaving 16 bases between them. The CDR3 contains 15 residues. Germline CDR1 and CDR2: SNHLY and FYNNEI. Here the CDR3 DNA reads TGTGCCAGCAGCCCCACAGGGTTCGGGTCCTACGAGCAGTACGTC. It specifies CASSPTGFGSYEQYV.

This clonotype was seen more than once but under ten times. The chain joins TRBV7-9 to TRBJ2-5; D not resolved. Trimming left V 3 bases short and J 14 bases short, with 13 bases between. The CDR3 loop spans 11 amino acids. The germline gives CDR1 SEHNR, CDR2 FQNEAQ (reference sequence). DNA of the CDR3: TGTGCCAGCAGCTTGAGCAGTGCCCGATACTTC. It is translated as CASSLSSARYF.

This clonotype came up a few times. The V gene is TRBV7-9, the J gene TRBJ1-4; D remains unclear. The CDR3 is 14 residues long. From germline, CDR1 is SEHNR and CDR2 FQNEAQ (reference sequence). Trimming stripped 5 bases from V and 8 bases from J, with 15 bases between. The CDR3 here is CASSRTGVWEKLFF. In nucleotides, the CDR3 is TGTGCCAGCAGCAGAACCGGGGTTTGGGAAAAACTGTTTTTT.

The chain joins TRBV5-1 to TRBJ2-7; D tentatively fits TRBD1 or TRBD2 (5 bases each). The germline V gene has CDR1 SGHRS and CDR2 YFSETQ. V lost 3 bases and J lost 0, with 13 bases in between. The CDR3 consists of 15 residues. CDR3 sequence reads: CASSSAPGTSYEQYV. The CDR3 nucleotides are TGCGCCAGCAGCTCGGCCCCCGGGACCTCCTACGAGCAGTACGTC.

This clonotype was detected only a few times. The genes are TRBV7-3 and TRBJ1-1; 9 bases match TRBD1. V dropped 2 bases and J dropped 4; count of bases not matched to a gene: 5. The length of the CDR3 is 15 residues. From germline, CDR1 is SGHTA and CDR2 FQGTGA. The chain's CDR3 is CASSLWDRVATEAFF. CDR3 nucleotide sequence: TGTGCCAGCAGCTTATGGGACAGGGTTGCCACTGAAGCTTTCTTT.

The sample holds a few counts of this clonotype. The chain joins TRBV5-4 to TRBJ2-2, with D possibly being TRBD1 or TRBD2 (6 bases each). In germline, CDR1 is SGHNT, CDR2 YYREEE (reference sequence). CDR3 length: 16 amino acids. The germline V and J ends were trimmed by 0 bases and 3 bases, with 12 bases remaining between them. The CDR3 sequence is CASSLVGGSYTGELFF. CDR3 sequence (DNA): TGTGCCAGCAGCTTGGTGGGGGGCTCTTACACCGGGGAGCTGTTTTTT.

Only a few counts were recorded for this clonotype. The rearrangement links TRBV5-1 to TRBJ2-2, with D unclear. The CDR3 runs 13 residues. V lost 2 bases, J lost 8 bases, and 10 bases lay in between. Germline V CDR1 and CDR2: SGHRS, YFSETQ. This chain's CDR3 is CASSFSFRGELFF. The CDR3 nucleotides are TGCGCCAGCAGCTTCAGTTTTAGGGGGGAGCTGTTTTTT.

There are a few counts of this clonotype. The gene calls are TRBV7-8 and TRBJ1-1, with D perhaps TRBD1 (5 bases). Germline loops: CDR1 SGHVS, CDR2 FQNEAQ. Trimming left V 4 bases short and J 0 bases short, with 18 bases between. The CDR3 extends over 17 amino acids. CDR3 in amino acids: CASSSKLGRDLNTEAFF. The CDR3 nucleotides are TGTGCCAGCAGCTCGAAATTAGGCAGGGATTTGAACACTGAAGCTTTCTTT.

This clonotype was seen only a few times. The V gene is TRBV7-2, the J gene TRBJ2-1; 7 nucleotides agree with TRBD2. The J segment lost 8 bases and the V segment lost 2 bases, leaving 6 bases of the junction unmatched. The V gene's germline CDR1 is SGHTA and CDR2 FQGNSA. The CDR3 runs to 14 residues. The CDR3, as DNA: TGTGCCAGCAGCTTACTTGGGGGGGGATATGAGCAGTTCTTC. It codes for CASSLLGGGYEQFF. Full variable domain (remainder filled in from reference TRBV7-2 and TRBJ2-1): GAGVSQSPSNKVTEKGKDVELRCDPISGHTALYWYRQSLGQGLEFLIYFQGNSAPDKSGLPSDRFSAERTGGSVSTLTIQRTQQEDSAVYLCASSLLGGGYEQFFGPGTRLTVL.

In its sample, this clonotype was seen a few times. J is TRBJ2-7 and V is TRBV4-3; 7 positions match TRBD2. This CDR3 region has 18 residues. The V segment lost 3 bases and the J segment 2 bases; nucleotides outside the gene matches: 16. CDR1 is LGHNA, CDR2 YSLEER, per germline. CDR3 DNA sequence: TGCGCCAGCAGCCACCAACTCGGGACTGCGGGGGAGCCCTACGAGCAGTACTTC. Its translation is CASSHQLGTAGEPYEQYF.

In this sample, this clonotype turned up many times. The chain uses TRBV5-1 and TRBJ1-2, with a possible D match to TRBD1 (5 bases). Germline V lookup: CDR1 SGHRS, CDR2 YFSETQ. The CDR3 runs 14 residues. The V end lost 3 bases, the J end lost 3 bases, and 12 bases lay between the germline ends. For the CDR3, the DNA is TGCGCCAGCAGCTCGAGGGGACGGGACTATGGCTACACCTTC. It is translated as CASSSRGRDYGYTF.

This chain connects TRBV6-4 to TRBJ1-1; weak D call: TRBD1 (5 bases). Between the trimmed V and J ends, which lost 6 bases and 1 base, there was a span of 9 bases. CDR1 is MRHNA and CDR2 is SNTAGT in the germline V gene. The CDR3 is 13 residues long. The CDR3 protein is CASRKTENTEAFF. The CDR3 coding sequence is TGTGCCAGCAGGAAGACAGAGAACACTGAAGCTTTCTTT.

This sequence joins TRBV10-3 and TRBJ1-5; D gene ambiguous. CDR1 is ENHRY, CDR2 SYGVKD, per germline. The CDR3 extends over 13 amino acids. The V and J ends lost 9 bases and 6 bases respectively, with 15 bases between them. CDR3 in amino acids: CAMRREVGQPQHF. In nucleotides, the CDR3 is TGTGCCATGAGGCGGGAGGTCGGTCAGCCCCAGCATTTT.

This chain joins TRBV7-3 and TRBJ1-4, with 7 bases identical to TRBD1. Trimming removed 2 bases from V and 7 bases from J; junction bases left unmatched: 4. Germline-derived CDR1 and CDR2 are SGHTA and FQGTGA. The CDR3 extends over 14 amino acids. The CDR3 reads CASSLDRASEKLFF. CDR3 DNA sequence: TGTGCCAGCAGCTTAGACAGGGCGAGTGAAAAACTGTTTTTT.

This clonotype occurred many times. The V call is TRBV23-1, the J call TRBJ1-4, with no clear D. TRBV23-1 belongs to the ORF category, with a function that is uncertain. There are 15 residues in the CDR3. V gave up 7 bases and J gave up 3 bases, with 15 bases separating them. This chain's CDR3 is CASNKTGSPNEKLFF. CDR3 DNA sequence: TGCGCCAGCAACAAAACGGGGAGCCCTAATGAAAAACTGTTTTTT.

This clonotype was detected a few times. The chain uses TRBV19 and TRBJ1-2, with 7 positions matching TRBD1. J gave up 4 bases and V 5 bases, and 7 bases lay outside the gene matches. The CDR3 runs 14 residues. CDR1 and CDR2 (germline): LNHDA, SQIVND (reference sequence). The CDR3 nucleotides read TGTGCCAGTAGTCCGGACAGGAGTTTCTATGGCTACACCTTC. Translated: CASSPDRSFYGYTF.

CDR3 sequence reads: CASRPTGSPSEAFF. The CDR3 DNA follows: TGTGCCAGCAGACCCACGGGGAGCCCGTCTGAAGCTTTCTTT. The chain is built from TRBV12-3 or TRBV12-4 and TRBJ1-1; unclear D gene. Trimming cost V 6 bases and J 6 bases, with 17 bases left between them. The CDR3 runs 14 residues.

This clonotype was detected only a few times. The gene calls are TRBV20-1 and TRBJ1-5; D remains ambiguous. V was clipped by 0 bases and J by 3 bases, with 9 bases between them. Germline V gene sequence: CDR1 DFQATT, CDR2 SNEGSKA (reference sequence). CDR3 length equals 14 residues. The CDR3 spells CSAREPRANQPQHF. The CDR3 bases are TGCAGTGCTAGAGAACCCCGCGCCAATCAGCCCCAGCATTTT.

The chain combines TRBV3-1 with TRBJ1-6; D is undetermined. Germline-derived CDR1 and CDR2 are LGHDT and YNNKEL (reference sequence). V dropped 0 bases and J dropped 8 bases, with 5 bases sitting between them. CDR3 length: 13 amino acids. The CDR3: CASSQESDSPLHF. The CDR3 nucleotides read TGTGCCAGCAGCCAAGAAAGTGATTCACCCCTCCACTTT.

This clonotype showed up many times. The gene calls are TRBV7-2 and TRBJ2-3; TRBD1 aligns across 8 bases. The CDR3 spans 14 residues. J gave up 1 base and V 6 bases, and 3 bases lay outside the gene matches. Germline assignment: CDR1 SGHTA and CDR2 FQGNSA. CDR3 in DNA: TGTGCCAGCAGGGGACAGGTGGGCACAGATACGCAGTATTTT. It yields the protein CASRGQVGTDTQYF.

This clonotype came up a few times. The V gene is TRBV29-1, the J gene TRBJ2-7, with a possible D match to TRBD2 (6 bases). Germline V lookup: CDR1 SQVTM, CDR2 ANQGSEA. The CDR3 has 13 amino acids. The ends were cut back, 4 bases at V and 9 bases at J, with 19 bases in the middle. The CDR3 protein is CSVGDSPQRGQYF. The CDR3, as DNA: TGCAGCGTTGGGGACTCTCCGCAGAGGGGGCAGTACTTC.

The chain carries TRBV6-1 and TRBJ1-1; D possibly corresponds to TRBD1 (6 bases). The CDR3 totals 16 residues. Germline V gene lookup returns CDR1 MNHNS and CDR2 SASEGT. V was trimmed by 1 base and J by 3 bases, leaving 15 bases between them. The CDR3, as DNA: TGTGCCAGCAGTGAAGGACCAGGGGAAGGGGACACTGAAGCTTTCTTT. Residues: CASSEGPGEGDTEAFF.

This chain uses TRBV6-1 with TRBJ2-3, with D perhaps TRBD2 (5 bases). This CDR3 spans 14 amino acids. Germline V lookup: CDR1 MNHNS, CDR2 SASEGT. V was clipped by 6 bases and J by 3 bases, with 13 bases between them. This CDR3 reads CASRWASRTDTQYF. The CDR3 DNA reads TGTGCCAGCAGGTGGGCTAGCAGGACAGATACGCAGTATTTT.